Listed below are T cell receptor beta chains from one sample, sequenced in a study of cytomegalovirus exposure and HLA in healthy donors. Libraries were prepared by immunoSEQ multiplex PCR; TCRdb keeps only in-frame clonotypes and omits some of them. The data hold over 200,000 clones, with 80% to 90% observed a single time. The sequenced material came from PBMCs. The receptors derive from a woman aged 18-35 years in good health and CMV-seronegative. Each CDR3 is given with its conserved first and last residue. The D gene is left open where the match is weak. Not every row has a clone size; where given, it reads once, few, many or a size class.

- TRBJ1-1 TRBV5-1 TRBD1 CASSPDRVTEAFF TGCGCCAGCAGCCCAGACAGGGTGACTGAAGCTTTCTTT
- TRBJ2-7 TRBV4-1 - CASSPVHSDYEQYF TGCGCCAGCAGCCCAGTCCATAGCGATTACGAGCAGTACTTC
- TRBJ2-1 TRBV18 TRBD1 CASSETPQGVREQFF TGTGCCAGCTCAGAGACTCCACAGGGGGTTCGAGAGCAGTTCTTC
- TRBJ2-5 TRBV11-2 TRBD2 CASSRTSKGLGGETQYF TGTGCCAGCAGCCGAACCAGCAAAGGACTAGGAGGGGAGACCCAGTACTTC
once TRBJ2-5 TRBV28 TRBD2 CASTGTSGWRGTQYF TGTGCCAGCACCGGGACTAGCGGGTGGCGGGGGACCCAGTACTTC
few TRBJ2-2 TRBV4-1 - CASSHYYYSNTGELFF TGCGCCAGCAGCCATTATTACTACTCGAACACCGGGGAGCTGTTTTTT
- TRBJ2-2 TRBV19 - CASSIDTSRNTGELFF TGTGCCAGTAGTATAGATACTAGCAGGAACACCGGGGAGCTGTTTTTT
- TRBJ2-3 TRBV7-9 - CASSLGGQSSTDTQYF TGTGCCAGCAGCTTAGGGGGCCAGTCTAGCACAGATACGCAGTATTTT
- TRBJ2-2 TRBV11-2 TRBD1 CASSQTGEAGELFF TGTGCCAGCAGCCAGACAGGGGAGGCCGGGGAGCTGTTTTTT
- TRBJ2-1 TRBV9 - CASSVEASASSYNEQFF TGTGCCAGCAGCGTAGAGGCTAGCGCAAGCTCCTACAATGAGCAGTTCTTC
few TRBJ2-7 TRBV7-9 TRBD2 CASSPLGGGIAEQYF TGTGCCAGCAGCCCTCTTGGGGGGGGGATCGCAGAGCAGTACTTC
- TRBJ2-7 TRBV7-8 TRBD2 CASSLVGTSEYEQYF TGTGCCAGCAGCTTAGTCGGGACTAGCGAGTACGAGCAGTACTTC
- TRBJ2-1 TRBV5-1 - CASSLYGGTNEQFF TGCGCCAGCAGCTTGTACGGGGGTACCAATGAGCAGTTCTTC
- TRBJ2-3 TRBV6-5 - CASSYRGAGDTQYF TGTGCCAGCAGTTACCGGGGGGCAGGAGATACGCAGTATTTT
- TRBJ2-2 TRBV27 - CASRWGQNTGELFF TGTGCCAGCCGTTGGGGACAGAACACCGGGGAGCTGTTTTTT
- TRBJ2-3 TRBV6-1 - CASQDPYTDTQYF TGTGCCAGCCAGGATCCATACACAGATACGCAGTATTTT
few TRBJ2-7 TRBV2 TRBD1 CASSLDRGGNEQYF TGTGCCAGCAGTCTGGACAGGGGGGGTAACGAGCAGTACTTC
- TRBJ1-1 TRBV7-9 - CASSAQVMNTEAFF TGTGCCAGCAGCGCACAGGTCATGAACACTGAAGCTTTCTTT
- TRBJ2-2 TRBV19 - CASNRRGTSNTGELFF TGTGCCAGTAACCGTCGAGGGACTTCGAACACCGGGGAGCTGTTTTTT
- TRBJ1-2 TRBV25-1 - CASSESGRAYGYTF TGTGCCAGCAGTGAAAGTGGGCGGGCATATGGCTACACCTTC
- TRBJ1-1 TRBV5-8 - CASSLVGLNTEAFF TGTGCCAGCAGCTTGGTGGGGCTGAACACTGAAGCTTTCTTT
- TRBJ2-3 TRBV15 - CATSASSSDTQYF TGTGCCACCAGCGCATCGAGTTCAGATACGCAGTATTTT